The table lists the clone carrying this TCR beta chain with many counts. What it binds is not known. The germline CDR1 and CDR2 sequences are SQVTM and ANQGSEA. Trimming took 6 bases from V and 4 from J, leaving 18 bases between them. This CDR3 has 14 amino acids. These data are taken from a study of blood T cells in healthy people across ages. A second about 6 to 12 cycle PCR used barcoded and J-beta primers. TCRdb fed the 5' RACE reads into MiXCR, producing one record per CDR3 protein. This table has about 1.7 million distinct CDR3 sequences, approximately 30% appearing once. Study results and caveats: Unsorted PBMC material precluded a definitive naive versus antigen-experienced comparison. Higher diversity and more naive CD4+ cells were features of long-lived donors, compared to aged donors.

The sequencing sample was made of blood. This sequence was found in a woman between 25 and 40 years old in good health. V usage is TRBV29-1 and J usage is TRBJ1-2, with a possible D match to TRBD1 (6 bases). The CDR3 DNA is TGCAGCGTCGCTCTGGACAGATCCTTCTATGGCTACACCTTC. It is translated as CSVALDRSFYGYTF. The variable domain in full, with the rest retrieved from reference TRBV29-1 and TRBJ1-2, is SAVISQKPSRDICQRGTSLTIQCQVDSQVTMMFWYRQQPGQSLTLIATANQGSEATYESGFVIDKFPISRPNLTFSTLTVSNMSPEDSSIYLCSVALDRSFYGYTFGSGTRLTVV.